Listed below are T cell receptor beta chains from one sample, sequenced in a study of regulatory T cells in long-lasting Graves disease. MiXCR, applied by TCRdb to the multiplex PCR reads, yields one record per CDR3 protein. The sample shows roughly 430,000 distinct CDR3 sequences, around 20% of them seen only once. Sequencing was performed on peripheral blood mononuclear cells (PBMCs), taken when the disease was refractory, from a patient treated with antithyroid drugs. The source of these receptors is a female donor with Graves disease. CDR3s leave out the opening cysteine and the closing phenylalanine or tryptophan.

j_call v_call cdr3_aa
TRBJ2-7 TRBV7-2 ASSPREKPYGQY
TRBJ2-3 TRBV4-1 ASSQDRGADTQY
TRBJ1-1 TRBV14 ASSPVGQVEAF
TRBJ1-1 TRBV28 ASSLSVHNTEAF
TRBJ1-1 TRBV5-1 ASSLKFQGLSETF
TRBJ2-2 TRBV24-1 ATGARHTGELF
TRBJ1-1 TRBV6-5 ASSYRGTNEAF
TRBJ2-2 TRBV12-3/TRBV12-4 ASSSSGRRGTGELF
TRBJ1-2 TRBV7-9 ASSSLGTGYGYT
TRBJ1-1 TRBV19 ASRKPMNTEAF
TRBJ2-1 TRBV20-1 SASRADSYNEQF
TRBJ1-5 TRBV5-5 ASSLVGGEQPQH
TRBJ2-3 TRBV28 ASSSGGSGSDTQY
TRBJ2-7 TRBV7-9 ASSFQTFYEQY
TRBJ1-1 TRBV28 ANARGANTEAF
TRBJ1-1 TRBV29-1 SIFSGSPEAF
TRBJ2-7 TRBV20-1 SARPRPRDRAYEQY
TRBJ2-1 TRBV19 ASSPRERRSYNEQF
TRBJ2-7 TRBV5-1 ANSFTGPYEQY
TRBJ1-4 TRBV6-1 ASSRGWGSNEKLF
TRBJ1-4 TRBV30 AWSVQDSVWEKLF
TRBJ1-5 TRBV24-1 ATSTGGGNQPQH
TRBJ1-2 TRBV6-2/TRBV6-3 ASQAGYGYT
TRBJ2-4 TRBV13 ASSRWSGAKNIQY
TRBJ2-7 TRBV24-1 ATSDPGDGSYEQY
TRBJ2-5 TRBV12-3/TRBV12-4 ASSFRTGPQQETQY
TRBJ1-1 TRBV6-1 ASINPRGRDTEAF
TRBJ2-7 TRBV18 ASSATSGRAYEQY
TRBJ2-3 TRBV10-3 AISARGADTDTQY
TRBJ2-2 TRBV7-9 ASSLYRGQETGELF
TRBJ1-1 TRBV5-4 ASSLLGTHTEAF
TRBJ2-1 TRBV10-3 AISDAGGLEGNEQF
TRBJ1-2 TRBV19 ASSPGGTYGYT
TRBJ2-5 TRBV7-9 ASSSGLGVETQY
TRBJ2-7 TRBV20-1 SAPDIHEAYEQY
TRBJ1-1 TRBV5-1 ASSLDRGPIEAF
TRBJ2-5 TRBV20-1 SARGLKQETQY
TRBJ2-5 TRBV20-1 SAREGPPRFRTEETQY
TRBJ2-5 TRBV24-1 ATSAGLATQETQY
TRBJ1-1 TRBV6-1 ASSPWPSTEAF
TRBJ1-1 TRBV29-1 SVRTNRGGTEAF
TRBJ2-2 TRBV6-1 ASRRDIRTGELF
TRBJ2-7 TRBV11-2 ASSWYIREQY
TRBJ2-4 TRBV2 ASSWGQGNENIQY
TRBJ1-4 TRBV5-1 ASSGGQANEKLF